These 15 T cell receptor beta chains were all obtained from the same sample, sequenced in a study of T cell changes during pregnancy in multiple sclerosis. Assay used: immunoSEQ multiplex PCR; TCRdb lists only in-frame clones, some missing. The table shows more than 85,000 clones, with approximately 92% occurring only once. Here the sequenced sample was peripheral blood, taken in the third trimester of pregnancy. These TCRs come from a female donor in good health, enrolled as a control in a pregnancy study.

This chain connects TRBV10-3 to TRBJ2-1; D is possibly TRBD1 (6 bases). The CDR3 extends over 14 amino acids. Germline CDR1 is ENHRY and CDR2 is SYGVKD. Trimming removed 11 bases at V and 3 bases at J, with 17 bases between. The CDR3 region is CASDEGGSYNEQFF. In nucleotides, the CDR3 is TGTGCCTCCGACGAAGGGGGAAGCTACAATGAGCAGTTCTTC.

The rearrangement uses TRBV11-2 and TRBJ1-1; D is perhaps TRBD1 (5 bases). V shed 3 bases and J shed 4 bases, with 9 bases lying between them. The CDR3 consists of 13 residues. The germline V gene has CDR1 SGHAT and CDR2 FQNNGV. The CDR3 DNA sequence: TGTGCCAGCAGCTTGGGGGAGGGCACTGAAGCTTTCTTT. Protein sequence: CASSLGEGTEAFF. Complete variable domain (other parts from reference TRBV11-2 and TRBJ1-1): EAGVAQSPRYKIIEKRQSVAFWCNPISGHATLYWYQQILGQGPKLLIQFQNNGVVDDSQLPKDRFSAERLKGVDSTLKIQPAKLEDSAVYLCASSLGEGTEAFFGQGTRLTVV.

This chain connects TRBV13 to TRBJ2-7, with 8 bases fitting TRBD1. Germline V lookup: CDR1 PRHDT, CDR2 FYEKMQ (reference sequence). The CDR3 is made up of 15 amino acids. The trim removed 1 base at V and 3 bases at J, leaving 5 bases unmatched. As DNA, the CDR3 is TGTGCCAGCAGCTTAGAGGCAGGGGGCAGCTACGAGCAGTACTTC. This encodes CASSLEAGGSYEQYF.

In DNA, the CDR3 is TGTGCCAGCACCGCCACAGGGGAACCGAACACTGAAGCTTTCTTT. Protein sequence: CASTATGEPNTEAFF. The chain is built from TRBV28 and TRBJ1-1, with 7 bases fitting TRBD1. The CDR3 is 15 residues long. V lost 7 bases to trimming and J lost 1 base; unmatched junction nucleotides: 9. Looked up from germline, CDR1 is MDHEN and CDR2 is SYDVKM. The variable domain in full, completed from reference TRBV28 and TRBJ1-1, reads DVKVTQSSRYLVKRTGEKVFLECVQDMDHENMFWYRQDPGLGLRLIYFSYDVKMKEKGDIPEGYSVSREKKERFSLILESASTNQTSMYLCASTATGEPNTEAFFGQGTRLTVV.

The rearrangement uses TRBV5-1 and TRBJ2-1, with 11 bases fitting TRBD2. V dropped 4 bases and J dropped 4; count of bases not matched to a gene: 1. CDR3 size: 14 residues. Germline V CDR1 and CDR2: SGHRS, YFSETQ. The CDR3: CASSTSGGYNEQFF. CDR3 in DNA: TGCGCCAGCAGCACTAGCGGGGGATACAATGAGCAGTTCTTC.

The J gene is TRBJ2-7, the V gene TRBV7-2; TRBD2 matches at 8 bases. This CDR3 is built from 15 residues. The germline gives CDR1 SGHTA, CDR2 FQGNSA. V dropped 2 bases and J dropped 2; count of bases not matched to a gene: 5. The CDR3 region is CASSLSGRRTYEQYF. The DNA for the CDR3 is TGTGCCAGCAGCTTAAGCGGGAGAAGGACCTACGAGCAGTACTTC.

This clone was picked up a small number of times. The rearrangement uses TRBV29-1 and TRBJ1-1; a possible D gene is TRBD1 (6 bases). The CDR3 extends over 11 amino acids. Looked up from germline, CDR1 is SQVTM and CDR2 is ANQGSEA. Trimming took 3 bases from V and 5 from J, leaving 7 bases between them. This chain's CDR3 is CSVDRGTEAFF. In DNA form, the CDR3 reads TGCAGCGTTGATAGGGGGACTGAAGCTTTCTTT.

The rearrangement links TRBV4-2 to TRBJ2-1; TRBD1 matches at 8 bases. CDR1 is LGHNA, CDR2 YNFKEQ, per germline. This CDR3 has 17 residues. V lost 2 bases, J lost 3 bases, and 9 bases stayed unmatched. Here the CDR3 reads CASSQTGSGQGYNEQFF. CDR3 DNA sequence: TGTGCCAGCAGCCAAACGGGATCCGGACAGGGCTACAATGAGCAGTTCTTC.

The V call is TRBV5-1, the J call TRBJ2-7; tentatively, D is TRBD1 (6 bases). Trimming stripped 0 bases from V and 3 bases from J, with 10 bases between. CDR1 is SGHRS, CDR2 YFSETQ, per germline. CDR3 size: 14 residues. This CDR3 reads CASSLAGTLYEQYF. In DNA form, the CDR3 reads TGCGCCAGCAGCTTGGCGGGGACACTCTACGAGCAGTACTTC.

This clone appeared once. The chain employs TRBV27 and TRBJ2-2; 8 bases line up with TRBD2. Unmatched junction bases numbered 10, after V lost 6 bases and J lost 7 bases. Germline values: CDR1 MNHEY, CDR2 SMNVEV (reference sequence). The CDR3 length is 15 residues. The CDR3 loop reads CASRIPGGLGGELFF. As DNA, the CDR3 is TGTGCCAGCAGAATACCGGGAGGGTTGGGCGGGGAGCTGTTTTTT.

The chain couples TRBV5-1 to TRBJ1-1; D is undetermined. The germline V gene has CDR1 SGHRS and CDR2 YFSETQ. The CDR3 spans 15 residues. V lost 4 bases and J lost 5, with 18 bases in between. The DNA of the CDR3 is TGCGCCAGCAGCCGGAATCCCCGTAGCGGGACTGAAGCTTTCTTT. Translation: CASSRNPRSGTEAFF.

The gene calls are TRBV15 and TRBJ2-1; TRBD2 agrees at 16 bases. Trimming took 0 bases from V and 12 from J; bases not matched to a gene: 11. Germline CDR1 LNHNV, CDR2 YYDKDF (reference sequence). CDR3 length equals 18 residues. For the CDR3, the DNA is TGTGCCACCAGCAGAGATCCGGGGACTAGCGGGAGGGCCGTTAGGCAGTTCTTC. Translated: CATSRDPGTSGRAVRQFF.

The CDR3 sequence: CASSQGSGSTDTQYF. CDR3 bases: TGCGCCAGCAGCCAAGGAAGCGGGTCGACAGATACGCAGTATTTT. The V call is TRBV4-1, the J call TRBJ2-3; possible D gene TRBD2, 6 bases. V lost 1 base and J 3 bases, leaving 11 bases between the germline ends. The CDR3 sequence is 15 residues long. Germline CDR1 is MGHRA and CDR2 is YSYEKL.

This chain connects TRBV10-3 to TRBJ2-5; 8 bases map to TRBD1. The CDR3 has 13 amino acids. Trimming at V came to 3 bases and at J to 5 bases, leaving 2 bases not matched to a gene. The germline V gene encodes CDR1 ENHRY and CDR2 SYGVKD. CDR3 nucleotide sequence: TGTGCCATCAGTGAAGGACAGGGCGAGACCCAGTACTTC. Amino acids: CAISEGQGETQYF.

The chain joins TRBV4-1 to TRBJ1-5; D gene unclear. With 1 base removed from V and 2 bases from J, the gap between germline ends came to 12 bases. Germline V gives CDR1 MGHRA, CDR2 YSYEKL. The CDR3 sequence is 16 residues long. The CDR3 coding sequence is TGCGCCAGCAGCCAAGCCCTGCGGGGTGGCAATCAGCCCCAGCATTTT. Its protein is CASSQALRGGNQPQHF.